These 4 T cell receptor beta chains came from one sample sequenced in a study of T cells in localized non-small cell lung cancer. TCRdb's copy holds only in-frame clones and misses some; the assay was immunoSEQ multiplex PCR. This sample has under 35,000 clones, with around 90% found just once. Specimen: peripheral blood, collected before any cancer treatment. Receptors were obtained from a female donor aged 60 or older with stage I lung adenocarcinoma.

This chain connects TRBV27 to TRBJ2-1; D might be TRBD2 (7 bases). The germline gives CDR1 MNHEY, CDR2 SMNVEV (reference sequence). This CDR3 has 18 residues. Trimming took 5 bases from V and 0 from J, leaving 20 bases between them. The CDR3 loop is CASSPRSGGASSYNEQFF. CDR3 DNA: TGTGCCAGCAGTCCCCGCAGTGGGGGGGCGAGCTCCTACAATGAGCAGTTCTTC.

This sequence joins TRBV10-3 and TRBJ1-5; 7 positions agree with TRBD1. After removal of 5 bases from V and 6 bases from J, the junction contained 7 bases not matched to a gene. Germline assignment: CDR1 ENHRY and CDR2 SYGVKD. This CDR3 is 14 amino acids long. CDR3 coding DNA: TGTGCCATCAGTCAAGGGGGCGCGGGTCAGCCCCAGCATTTT. As protein: CAISQGGAGQPQHF.

This chain joins TRBV4-2 and TRBJ2-5, with 9 bases matching TRBD2. Germline lookup yields CDR1 LGHNA and CDR2 YNFKEQ. V shed 1 base, J shed 0 bases, and the junction held 3 bases outside the gene matches. CDR3 length: 16 amino acids. CDR3 in amino acids: CASSQGASGNQETQYF. The CDR3 DNA sequence: TGTGCCAGCAGCCAAGGAGCTAGCGGGAACCAAGAGACCCAGTACTTC.

This chain connects TRBV4-2 to TRBJ1-1, with TRBD1 identical over 7 bases. Germline V gene sequence: CDR1 LGHNA, CDR2 YNFKEQ. Trimming took 1 base from V and 9 from J; bases not matched to a gene: 8. The CDR3 covers 14 residues. CDR3 loop: CASSQARGQAQAFF. The CDR3 nucleotides read TGTGCCAGCAGCCAAGCTAGGGGGCAAGCGCAAGCTTTCTTT.